What follows are 7 T cell receptor beta chains derived from one specimen sequenced in a study of technical replicates of blood from a few donors (dated by TCRdb to about 2017). The library relied on the immunoSEQ multiplex PCR assay. The table was pulled from immuneACCESS by TCRdb, which kept in-frame rearrangements only. Such tables lose some clones; where checked, under half of the loss comes from unresolved V genes, and the rest has no known cause. Within this sample are around 79,000 clones, with 90% to 95% of them counted one time only. The ten largest clonotypes hold under 0.5% of the sample. Sequenced sample: T cells isolated from PBMCs. The receptor source for this set is a human donor in good health.

This clone was seen just once. The chain uses TRBV5-6 and TRBJ2-7; D might be TRBD1 (6 bases). Per the germline V gene, CDR1 is SGHDT and CDR2 is YYEEEE. Trimming cost V 4 bases and J 6 bases, with 14 bases left between them. The length of the CDR3 is 13 residues. The CDR3 reads CASSPGTPLEQYF. The CDR3 bases are TGTGCCAGCAGCCCAGGGACACCCCTCGAGCAGTACTTC. The entire variable domain, with the rest obtained from reference TRBV5-6 and TRBJ2-7, is as follows: DAGVTQSPTHLIKTRGQQVTLRCSPKSGHDTVSWYQQALGQGPQFIFQYYEEEERQRGNFPDRFSGHQFPNYSSELNVNALLLGDSALYLCASSPGTPLEQYFGPGTRLTVT.

The rearrangement joins TRBV27 to TRBJ2-5, with D possibly being TRBD1 (5 bases). Germline V gene sequence: CDR1 MNHEY, CDR2 SMNVEV (reference sequence). V shed 2 bases and J shed 0 bases, with 7 bases lying between them. The CDR3 spans 14 residues. CDR3 in DNA: TGTGCCAGCAGTTTAGCAGGGTACCAAGAGACCCAGTACTTC. This codes for CASSLAGYQETQYF.

This rearrangement joins TRBV2 to TRBJ2-2; no reliable D call. The CDR3 has 14 residues. V lost 4 bases and J lost 1, with 7 bases in between. Germline loops: CDR1 SNHLY, CDR2 FYNNEI. CDR3 in amino acids: CASSVTGNTGELFF. The CDR3 DNA sequence: TGTGCCAGCAGTGTGACGGGGAACACCGGGGAGCTGTTTTTT.

In this sample, this clone turned up once. The V gene is TRBV5-1, the J gene TRBJ1-4; 7 nucleotides align to TRBD1. CDR1 SGHRS and CDR2 YFSETQ come from the germline V gene. This CDR3 region has 16 residues. The trim removed 0 bases at V and 8 bases at J, leaving 10 bases unmatched. CDR3 nucleotides: TGCGCCAGCAGCTTGGATGTGCAGGGGGAAAGCGAAAAACTGTTTTTT. It specifies CASSLDVQGESEKLFF.

This chain connects TRBV4-1 to TRBJ2-1; maybe TRBD1 (6 bases). Germline V CDR1 and CDR2: MGHRA, YSYEKL. V was trimmed by 0 bases and J by 8 bases, leaving 17 bases between them. The CDR3 length is 16 residues. The DNA of the CDR3 is TGCGCCAGCAGCCAAGACGGGCAGGGGAGATGGGATGAGCAGTTCTTC. This translates into CASSQDGQGRWDEQFF.

This chain links TRBV7-6 with TRBJ1-1; possibly TRBD1 for D (6 bases). This CDR3 spans 13 amino acids. The germline CDR1 and CDR2 sequences are SGHVS and FNYEAQ. With 3 bases removed from V and 4 bases from J, the gap between germline ends came to 9 bases. In DNA, the CDR3 is TGTGCCAGCAGCTTGGGGGGGCCCACTGAAGCTTTCTTT. Residues: CASSLGGPTEAFF.

Comments on this clone: A junction boundary mismatches the germline segment, possibly from a read error. The chain links TRBV28 to TRBJ2-2, with D tentatively TRBD1 (6 bases). Germline V CDR1 and CDR2: MDHEN, SYDVKM. This CDR3 contains 15 residues. In DNA form, the CDR3 reads TGTGCCACCAGTAGTGGACAGATAGGGTACGGGGAGCTGTTTTTT. Translating gives CATSSGQIGYGELFF.